This TCR beta chain was found in a study of CD4+ T cells in melanoma. The assay was immunoSEQ multiplex PCR, and TCRdb's table has in-frame clones only and misses some. This sample yields around 110,000 clones, of which roughly 90% are seen a single time; about 3.5% belongs to the top ten. Per the germline V gene, CDR1 is SNHLY and CDR2 is FYNNEI. Trimming took off 11 bases at V and 1 base at J, with 13 bases between the two ends. The CDR3 extends over 13 amino acids. The sequencing sample was made of peripheral blood. The chain is built from TRBV2 and TRBJ2-3, with a possible D match to TRBD1 (6 bases). The source of this sequence is a human donor with melanoma. CDR3 sequence (DNA): TGTGCCGGGGGCCAGCGCGGCACAGATACGCAGTATTTT. Its protein is CAGGQRGTDTQYF.